One and the same sample provided the 17 T cell receptor beta chains below, sequenced in a study of cytomegalovirus exposure and HLA in healthy donors. Primers: 60 Vbeta forward and 13 Jbeta reverse. Clones were read by immunoSEQ multiplex PCR, and TCRdb kept only the in-frame ones, dropping some. Of about 97,000 clones listed, around 77% are singletons. The source material was PBMCs. Receptors originate from a male donor in good health and CMV-seropositive.

The V call is TRBV28, the J call TRBJ2-7; the D gene is possibly TRBD1 (5 bases). The ends were cut back, 2 bases at V and 4 bases at J, with 12 bases in the middle. The CDR3 length is 14 residues. Looked up from germline, CDR1 is MDHEN and CDR2 is SYDVKM. In DNA, the CDR3 is TGTGCCAGCAGTTTACCAGGGTCCGTATACGAGCAGTACTTC. Amino acids: CASSLPGSVYEQYF.

The sample holds a few counts of this clone. This chain uses TRBV29-1 with TRBJ2-3; 8 nucleotides agree with TRBD1. The CDR3 runs 19 residues. Germline CDR1 is SQVTM and CDR2 is ANQGSEA. J gave up 0 bases and V 1 base, and 15 bases lay outside the gene matches. The DNA of the CDR3 is TGCAGCGTTGAAGGAGGGGTAGGAGGACAGGGTTCTAGCACAGATACGCAGTATTTT. Amino acids: CSVEGGVGGQGSSTDTQYF.

Only one count was recorded for this clone. The chain is built from TRBV28 and TRBJ1-2, with TRBD1 as a possible D gene (5 bases). CDR1 and CDR2 from the germline V gene are MDHEN and SYDVKM. V shed 3 bases and J shed 4 bases, with 6 bases lying between them. The CDR3 contains 12 residues. CDR3 in amino acids: CASSFQGYGYTF. The CDR3, as DNA: TGTGCCAGCAGTTTTCAGGGCTATGGCTACACCTTC.

The V gene is TRBV28, the J gene TRBJ1-1; D gene uncertain. This CDR3 has 12 residues. Germline CDR1 is MDHEN and CDR2 is SYDVKM. Trimming removed 3 bases from V and 3 bases from J, with 5 bases in between. CDR3 sequence (DNA): TGTGCCAGCAGTTTGAGGCACACTGAAGCTTTCTTT. Encoded protein: CASSLRHTEAFF.

This clone was recorded once. The chain has TRBV28 and TRBJ2-5; possible D gene TRBD2, 6 bases. CDR1 MDHEN and CDR2 SYDVKM come from the germline V gene. The ends were cut back, 6 bases at V and 5 bases at J, with 16 bases in the middle. The CDR3 spans 14 residues. In DNA, the CDR3 is TGTGCCAGCAGACCGACGACTAGTGGGGAGACCCAGTACTTC. Encoded protein: CASRPTTSGETQYF.

The V call is TRBV4-2, the J call TRBJ1-2; maybe TRBD1 (5 bases). In germline, CDR1 is LGHNA, CDR2 YNFKEQ. The CDR3 loop spans 17 amino acids. The ends were cut back, 4 bases at V and 9 bases at J, with 27 bases in the middle. The CDR3 DNA reads as TGTGCCAGCAGCCCCCAGGCCGGTCGCTACCGGGACTCCCGCTACACCTTC. Residues: CASSPQAGRYRDSRYTF.

The chain couples TRBV11-2 to TRBJ1-2; TRBD1 aligns across 10 bases. V was clipped by 7 bases and J by 4 bases; unmatched bases: 3. Germline CDR1 is SGHAT and CDR2 is FQNNGV. The CDR3 sequence is 13 residues long. The CDR3 DNA reads TGTGCCAGCACGGGACAGGGGTCCTATGGCTACACCTTC. Translation: CASTGQGSYGYTF.

This chain uses TRBV5-1 with TRBJ2-1; 7 bases map to TRBD2. Unmatched junction bases numbered 5, after V lost 0 bases and J lost 5 bases. Germline V gene lookup returns CDR1 SGHRS and CDR2 YFSETQ. The CDR3 contains 15 residues. This CDR3 reads CASSLASSGNNEQFF. Here the CDR3 DNA reads TGCGCCAGCAGCTTGGCGTCTAGCGGTAACAATGAGCAGTTCTTC.

This rearrangement joins TRBV7-2 to TRBJ1-2, with TRBD1 identical over 11 bases. V lost 4 bases, J lost 7 bases, and 11 bases stayed unmatched. This CDR3 has 16 residues. CDR1 and CDR2 from the germline V gene are SGHTA and FQGNSA. CDR3 bases: TGTGCCAGCAGCTCATCTGGGGGGACAGGGGGTTTTGGCTACACCTTC. It specifies CASSSSGGTGGFGYTF.

The chain has TRBV7-8 and TRBJ1-3, with 7 bases matching TRBD1. V gave up 4 bases and J gave up 3 bases; unmatched junction bases: 12. CDR1 and CDR2 (germline): SGHVS, FQNEAQ. The CDR3 runs 17 residues. The CDR3 loop reads CASSSRAGTEVGNTIYF. The CDR3 bases are TGTGCCAGCAGCTCAAGGGCCGGGACAGAGGTTGGAAACACCATATATTTT.

The chain carries TRBV7-8 and TRBJ2-7, with 8 bases aligning to TRBD2. The CDR3 spans 15 residues. The germline CDR1 and CDR2 sequences are SGHVS and FQNEAQ. The V segment lost 5 bases and the J segment 2 bases; nucleotides outside the gene matches: 8. This CDR3 reads CASSQPAGVTYEQYF. The CDR3 region has the DNA TGTGCCAGCAGCCAGCCAGCGGGAGTAACCTACGAGCAGTACTTC.

The chain links TRBV7-2 to TRBJ1-5; D remains ambiguous. In germline, CDR1 is SGHTA, CDR2 FQGNSA. CDR3 length: 14 amino acids. Trimming cost V 1 base and J 6 bases, with 10 bases left between them. For the CDR3, the DNA is TGTGCCAGCAGCTTAGAATCCGGGAGTCAGCCCCAGCATTTT. It translates to CASSLESGSQPQHF.

The rearrangement uses TRBV7-8 and TRBJ2-5, with D unclear. V shed 3 bases and J shed 2 bases, with 13 bases lying between them. The CDR3 is made up of 15 amino acids. The V gene's germline CDR1 is SGHVS and CDR2 FQNEAQ. The CDR3 DNA reads TGTGCCAGCAGCTTCTTCCAGACAAGACAAGAGACCCAGTACTTC. Residues: CASSFFQTRQETQYF.

The chain couples TRBV28 to TRBJ1-5; perhaps TRBD1 as D (5 bases). Germline loops: CDR1 MDHEN, CDR2 SYDVKM. The CDR3 is 13 residues long. Trimming removed 11 bases from V and 2 bases from J, with 13 bases in between. CDR3 residues: CAGRGQGNQPQHF. The DNA of the CDR3 is TGTGCCGGAAGGGGTCAAGGCAATCAGCCCCAGCATTTT.

As concerns this clone: The junction departs from the called germline gene at one end, perhaps through a read error. The V call is TRBV4-3, the J call TRBJ1-2, with a tentative D call TRBD1 (5 bases). Germline V CDR1 and CDR2: LGHNA, YSLEER. The CDR3 contains 15 residues. Written as DNA, the CDR3 is TGCGCCAGCAGCCAAGCTAGGGCAGGGAACTATGGCCACACCTTC. This encodes CASSQARAGNYGHTF.

The chain uses TRBV11-3 and TRBJ2-3; 7 nucleotides match TRBD2. The junction had 5 bases not matched to a gene; V was cut back by 1 base and J by 4 bases. The CDR3 totals 15 residues. Germline CDR1 reads SGHNT; CDR2 reads YENEEA. Here the CDR3 DNA reads TGTGCCAGCAGCTTAGGCGGGAGTAGCGCAGATACGCAGTATTTT. Protein product: CASSLGGSSADTQYF.

The chain carries TRBV29-1 and TRBJ2-5; 9 bases are a match to TRBD2. The J call may be mistaken, given a closer DNA end match to TRBJ2-7. The germline CDR1 and CDR2 sequences are SQVTM and ANQGSEA. This CDR3 spans 13 amino acids. The CDR3 nucleotides read TGCAGCGTTGAAATAGCGGGAGCCTACGAGCAGTACTTC. As protein: CSVEIAGAYEQYF.